This section outlines one T cell receptor (beta chain) sequence together with its context. Only in-frame clones appear in the TCRdb table, and some are missing; sequencing was by immunoSEQ multiplex PCR. The table records about 110,000 clones, about 89% of them present only once. The sample belongs to a study of control samples from healthy donors and cancer patients. The CDR3 runs to 12 residues. The V gene's germline CDR1 is MNHNY and CDR2 SVGAGI (reference sequence). Trimming removed 6 bases from V and 8 bases from J; junction bases left unmatched: 4. The clonotype comes from a woman under 30 in good health. The genes are TRBV6-6 and TRBJ1-1, with 9 bases that match TRBD1. Sequencing was carried out using blood. The CDR3 region is CASRRTGGEAFF. DNA of the CDR3: TGTGCCAGCAGGAGAACAGGGGGCGAAGCTTTCTTT.